One and the same sample provided the 2 T cell receptor beta chains below, sequenced in a study of siplizumab effects on memory and regulatory T cells. Only in-frame clones appear in the TCRdb table, and some are missing; sequencing was by immunoSEQ multiplex PCR. The data contain some 110,000 clones, 90% to 95% of them singletons. Material: non-Treg CD4+ T cells sorted from blood. The receptors originated from a human donor in good health.

V gene TRBV2 combines with J gene TRBJ1-4; tentatively, D is TRBD1 (5 bases). Trimming cost V 6 bases and J 8 bases, with 10 bases left between them. This CDR3 spans 12 amino acids. Germline V gene sequence: CDR1 SNHLY, CDR2 FYNNEI. CDR3 region: CASSTQEEKLFF. For the CDR3, the DNA is TGTGCCAGCAGCACACAGGAGGAAAAACTGTTTTTT.

This sequence joins TRBV18 and TRBJ1-5; D is unclear. The V gene's germline CDR1 is KGHSH and CDR2 LQKENI. The length of the CDR3 is 12 residues. V was cut by 5 bases and J by 1 base, with 3 bases left in between. DNA for the CDR3: TGTGCCAGCTCAGACAGCAATCAGCCCCAGCATTTT. Translating it yields CASSDSNQPQHF. Drawing the rest from reference TRBV18 and TRBJ1-5, the complete variable domain is NAGVMQNPRHLVRRRGQEARLRCSPMKGHSHVYWYRQLPEEGLKFMVYLQKENIIDESGMPKERFSAEFPKEGPSILRIQQVVRGDSAAYFCASSDSNQPQHFGDGTRLSIL.